A single T cell receptor (beta chain) is shown here with its context. The antigen is not known. The data derive from a study of cytotoxic CD8 clonotypes in ibrutinib-treated CLL. As for the study in general: Response samples were taken after a median of about 12 months on treatment, range 6 to 36. Sample averages reached hundreds of thousands of productive templates and 80,000 to 100,000 productive rearrangements.

The CDR3 contains 14 residues. The V and J ends lost 0 bases and 6 bases respectively, with 10 bases between them. Germline V gene data show CDR1 as SGHRS and CDR2 as YFSETQ. General study results and limits: Baseline clonality exceeded age-matched healthy donors and tracked circulating CD8+ T-cell counts. Once treatment began, public clonotypes, which were uncommon, contracted or stayed stable.

Sequencing used immunoSEQ multiplex PCR; TCRdb keeps in-frame clones, though not all of them. This table has about 25,000 clones, 55% to 70% appearing once. Specimen: PBMCs, collected at disease progression, from a patient treated with ibrutinib. The chain couples TRBV5-1 to TRBJ2-1, with D unresolved. The receptor was derived from a human donor with chronic lymphocytic leukemia. In DNA form, the CDR3 reads TGCGCCAGCAGCTTGGACCAGCTCGCCAATGAGCAGTTCTTC. As protein: CASSLDQLANEQFF.